The 22 T cell receptor beta chains listed next were all sequenced from one sample in a study of response to subunit inactivated influenza vaccine. In TCRdb, the RT-PCR reads were re-called with MiXCR into one record per CDR3 protein. The table shows about 480,000 distinct CDR3 sequences, with approximately 9.9% occurring only once. The source material was PBMCs from blood, sampled roughly 46 days after vaccination. Every receptor here comes from a man aged 50 to 60 who received an inactivated influenza vaccine.

The chain recombines TRBV5-6 with TRBJ2-2, with 8 positions matching TRBD1. V shed 4 bases, J shed 4 bases, and the junction held 12 bases outside the gene matches. Looked up from germline, CDR1 is SGHDT and CDR2 is YYEEEE. The CDR3 sequence is 17 residues long. The CDR3 DNA follows: TGTGCCAGCAGCCCTATTGGACAGGGTGAAGGCACCGGGGAGCTGTTTTTT. Protein sequence: CASSPIGQGEGTGELFF.

This clonotype has at least ten counts. CDR3 loop: CASSLSGGNEKLFF. CDR3 sequence (DNA): TGTGCCAGCAGTTTATCAGGGGGGAATGAAAAACTGTTTTTT. This chain joins TRBV12-3 or TRBV12-4 and TRBJ1-4; TRBD1 agrees at 7 bases. This CDR3 has 14 residues. The V segment lost 2 bases and the J segment 5 bases; nucleotides outside the gene matches: 2.

This clonotype was recorded a few times. Mismatch with germline at one junction end may stem from a read error. The chain links TRBV15 to TRBJ2-5; 9 nucleotides agree with TRBD1. From germline, CDR1 is LNHNV and CDR2 YYDKDF (reference sequence). The CDR3 length is 16 residues. The CDR3 DNA follows: TGTGCCACCAGCAGAGGGGACAGGGTACTCCAAGAGACCCAGTGCTTC. This encodes CATSRGDRVLQETQCF.

The rearrangement joins TRBV10-3 to TRBJ2-1, with 7 bases that match TRBD1. The CDR3 has 15 amino acids. J was trimmed by 5 bases and V by 3 bases; bases with no gene match: 7. Germline V CDR1 and CDR2: ENHRY, SYGVKD. CDR3 in DNA: TGTGCCATCAGTGAAGTTCTACAGGGGAACAATGAGCAGTTCTTC. Translated, it gives CAISEVLQGNNEQFF.

The chain combines TRBV4-2 with TRBJ2-7; 8 positions match TRBD2. Germline V gene data show CDR1 as LGHNA and CDR2 as YNFKEQ. V lost 4 bases to trimming and J lost 3 bases; unmatched junction nucleotides: 23. The length of the CDR3 is 20 residues. The CDR3 DNA follows: TGTGCCAGCAGCCGGGGAGACTCGGACTGGGGGCTAGCGGGTAACTACGAGCAGTACTTC. It yields the protein CASSRGDSDWGLAGNYEQYF.

This clonotype was seen a handful of times. This sequence joins TRBV5-6 and TRBJ1-1, with D unresolved. Trimming removed 6 bases at V and 4 bases at J, with 16 bases between. Germline values: CDR1 SGHDT, CDR2 YYEEEE. This CDR3 contains 14 residues. CDR3 region: CASILRVVGTEAFF. The CDR3 DNA is TGTGCCAGCATCCTGCGAGTGGTGGGCACTGAAGCTTTCTTT.

This clonotype was counted many times. The chain carries TRBV7-2 and TRBJ2-7, with 8 bases matching TRBD1. Looked up from germline, CDR1 is SGHTA and CDR2 is FQGNSA. This CDR3 contains 15 residues. Trimming at V came to 1 base and at J to 2 bases, leaving 4 bases not matched to a gene. The CDR3 DNA is TGTGCCAGCAGCTTAGTTACAGGGGGACCCTACGAGCAGTACTTC. Amino acids: CASSLVTGGPYEQYF.

The chain links TRBV5-5 to TRBJ2-3; weak D call: TRBD2 (7 bases). The V end was cut by 0 bases, the J end by 4 bases, with 15 bases between. CDR3 length: 16 residues. Germline assignment: CDR1 SGHKS and CDR2 YYEKEE (reference sequence). The CDR3 DNA is TGTGCCAGCAGCTTGGGTGAGGGGGGGCCCGCAGATACGCAGTATTTT. Its protein is CASSLGEGGPADTQYF.

The rearrangement joins TRBV12-3 or TRBV12-4 to TRBJ2-7; no clear D gene. Trimming removed 0 bases from V and 3 bases from J, with 9 bases in between. This CDR3 region has 14 residues. CDR3 sequence reads: CASSLAYGYYEQYF. The CDR3 region has the DNA TGTGCCAGCAGTTTAGCGTACGGCTACTACGAGCAGTACTTC.

This clonotype was counted ten times or more. This chain links TRBV7-2 with TRBJ1-4; D gene uncertain. There are 14 residues in the CDR3. Looked up from germline, CDR1 is SGHTA and CDR2 is FQGNSA. V lost 3 bases and J 7 bases, leaving 12 bases between the germline ends. The CDR3 bases are TGTGCCAGCAGCTTCGCGCGTGGAGGTGAAAAACTGTTTTTT. Translation: CASSFARGGEKLFF.

This clonotype was observed a handful of times. The rearrangement joins TRBV5-6 to TRBJ2-2; possible D gene TRBD1, 5 bases. V dropped 8 bases and J dropped 0 bases, with 14 bases sitting between them. There are 15 residues in the CDR3. The germline gives CDR1 SGHDT, CDR2 YYEEEE. The CDR3 nucleotides are TGTGCCAGTTGCAGGGATCCGACGAACACCGGGGAGCTGTTTTTT. Amino acid sequence: CASCRDPTNTGELFF.

This clonotype occurred a few times. V usage is TRBV29-1 and J usage is TRBJ1-1; D ambiguous. The germline CDR1 and CDR2 sequences are SQVTM and ANQGSEA. There are 14 residues in the CDR3. V gave up 4 bases and J gave up 1 base, with 13 bases separating them. For the CDR3, the DNA is TGCAGCGTTGTACCCGGTGGACCGAACACTGAAGCTTTCTTT. Translating gives CSVVPGGPNTEAFF.

The table lists this clonotype with a few counts. The genes are TRBV9 and TRBJ2-5; tentatively, D is TRBD2 (6 bases). Germline lookup yields CDR1 SGDLS and CDR2 YYNGEE. The germline V and J ends were trimmed by 2 bases and 3 bases, with 11 bases remaining between them. The CDR3 runs 14 residues. The CDR3 DNA is TGTGCCAGCAGCGTTAGCGGTATAAAAGAGACCCAGTACTTC. This gives the protein CASSVSGIKETQYF.

This clonotype was counted a few times. This sequence joins TRBV6-2 or TRBV6-3 and TRBJ1-1, with a tentative D call TRBD1 (5 bases). Germline assignment: CDR1 MNHEY and CDR2 SVGEGT. Trimming removed 6 bases at V and 5 bases at J, with 13 bases between. CDR3 length: 13 amino acids. The CDR3: CASSRTKWTEAFF. The CDR3 region has the DNA TGTGCCAGCAGCCGGACAAAGTGGACTGAAGCTTTCTTT.

A few counts support this clonotype. The chain is built from TRBV7-9 and TRBJ2-1; TRBD2 aligns across 12 bases. This CDR3 is 15 amino acids long. J was trimmed by 7 bases and V by 7 bases; bases with no gene match: 8. Germline V gives CDR1 SEHNR, CDR2 FQNEAQ (reference sequence). The CDR3 sequence: CASIRTSGIRNEQFF. The CDR3 DNA reads as TGTGCCAGCATCAGGACTAGCGGGATTAGGAATGAGCAGTTCTTC.

J is TRBJ2-7 and V is TRBV7-9, with unresolved D. V lost 1 base to trimming and J lost 0 bases, with 10 bases between them. The CDR3 is 15 residues long. In germline, CDR1 is SEHNR, CDR2 FQNEAQ (reference sequence). CDR3 nucleotides: TGTGCCAGCAGCTTAGGCCCGGTTCTCTCCTACGAGCAGTACTTC. Protein sequence: CASSLGPVLSYEQYF. Combining the CDR3 with reference TRBV7-9 and TRBJ2-7 gives the whole variable domain DTGVSQNPRHKITKRGQNVTFRCDPISEHNRLYWYRQTLGQGPEFLTYFQNEAQLEKSRLLSDRFSAERPKGSFSTLEIQRTEQGDSAMYLCASSLGPVLSYEQYFGPGTRLTVT.

In this sample, this clonotype turned up a few times. This chain links TRBV28 with TRBJ2-2; 10 bases agree with TRBD1. CDR3 length equals 14 residues. The germline CDR1 and CDR2 sequences are MDHEN and SYDVKM. Trimming removed 6 bases from V and 6 bases from J; junction bases left unmatched: 4. The CDR3 DNA follows: TGTGCCAGCAGCGGGACAGGGGAAGCCGGGGAGCTGTTTTTT. Its translation: CASSGTGEAGELFF.

This clonotype was seen repeatedly, ten times or more. V usage is TRBV10-3 and J usage is TRBJ1-3; 10 bases are shared with TRBD1. V dropped 8 bases and J dropped 3; count of bases not matched to a gene: 13. This CDR3 is built from 17 residues. Germline V gives CDR1 ENHRY, CDR2 SYGVKD. The CDR3 DNA is TGTGCCATCGAGGAGGGGGACAGGGGAAAATATGGAAACACCATATATTTT. Its translation is CAIEEGDRGKYGNTIYF.

A few counts support this clonotype. This chain uses TRBV5-1 with TRBJ1-2; D unresolved. The CDR3 runs 14 residues. Germline V CDR1 and CDR2: SGHRS, YFSETQ. V lost 0 bases and J lost 5, with 11 bases in between. CDR3 sequence reads: CASSLEGALYGYTF. Written as DNA, the CDR3 is TGCGCCAGCAGCTTGGAGGGTGCGTTGTATGGCTACACCTTC.

The rearrangement links TRBV15 to TRBJ2-5, with TRBD2 matching over 12 bases. The trim removed 0 bases at V and 5 bases at J, leaving 4 bases unmatched. The CDR3 is 16 amino acids. From germline, CDR1 is LNHNV and CDR2 YYDKDF (reference sequence). CDR3 DNA: TGTGCCACCAGCAGAGATGCGGGACTAGCGGGCGAGACCCAGTACTTC. It is translated as CATSRDAGLAGETQYF.

There are many counts of this clonotype. The chain couples TRBV20-1 to TRBJ2-1; 10 positions match TRBD2. Trimming removed 0 bases from V and 2 bases from J; junction bases left unmatched: 4. The CDR3 contains 16 residues. Per germline, CDR1 DFQATT and CDR2 SNEGSKA (reference sequence). The CDR3 region has the DNA TGCAGTGCTAGAGAGTACCTAGCGGGAGCCTACAATGAGCAGTTCTTC. This codes for CSAREYLAGAYNEQFF.

This clonotype was seen a handful of times. The chain employs TRBV5-1 and TRBJ2-7, with D unresolved. CDR3 size: 12 residues. Trimming removed 0 bases at V and 12 bases at J, with 13 bases between. Germline V gene data show CDR1 as SGHRS and CDR2 as YFSETQ. Here the CDR3 DNA reads TGCGCCAGCAGCTTGGAAGGGAAGGTATGGTACTTC. As protein: CASSLEGKVWYF.